These 22 T cell receptor beta chains share one sample of origin, sequenced in a study of blood T cell repertoires in COVID-19. Data came from immunoSEQ multiplex PCR; TCRdb stores just in-frame clones and leaves some out. The data show around 150,000 clones, around 90% seen once. The sequenced sample consisted of peripheral blood. All receptors derive from a man in his sixties with active or convalescent COVID-19.

The gene calls are TRBV6-6 and TRBJ2-1, with 7 bases fitting TRBD1. The J segment lost 4 bases and the V segment lost 5 bases, leaving 5 bases of the junction unmatched. This CDR3 comprises 14 residues. Germline CDR1 is MNHNY and CDR2 is SVGAGI (reference sequence). CDR3 nucleotide sequence: TGTGCCAGCAGTACAGGGGACACTTACAATGAGCAGTTCTTC. It is translated as CASSTGDTYNEQFF.

The rearrangement links TRBV6-5 to TRBJ1-1, with TRBD1 matching over 10 bases. This CDR3 has 15 amino acids. The trim removed 6 bases at V and 1 base at J, leaving 5 bases unmatched. Per the germline V gene, CDR1 is MNHEY and CDR2 is SVGAGI. For the CDR3, the DNA is TGTGCCAGCAGCTCGGGACAGGGGCCGAACACTGAAGCTTTCTTT. It encodes CASSSGQGPNTEAFF.

This chain uses TRBV10-3 with TRBJ1-2; D gene uncertain. V was cut by 3 bases and J by 4 bases, with 12 bases left in between. Germline CDR1 and CDR2: ENHRY and SYGVKD. The CDR3 length is 14 residues. Written as DNA, the CDR3 is TGTGCCATCAGTGAACCGGGGAGCGGCTATGGCTACACCTTC. It is translated as CAISEPGSGYGYTF.

J is TRBJ2-7 and V is TRBV25-1, with 10 bases lining up with TRBD1. CDR1 is MGHDK and CDR2 is SYGVNS in the germline V gene. CDR3 length: 14 residues. V gave up 6 bases and J gave up 3 bases; unmatched junction bases: 5. The CDR3 protein is CASRETGGGYEQYF. Written as DNA, the CDR3 is TGTGCCAGCAGGGAGACAGGGGGCGGCTACGAGCAGTACTTC.

Written as DNA, the CDR3 is TGTGCCATCAGTGCACGAGCGGGAGACTCCTACAATGAGCAGTTCTTC. Its protein is CAISARAGDSYNEQFF. The rearrangement joins TRBV10-3 to TRBJ2-1; 8 bases fit TRBD2. With 4 bases clipped from V and 0 bases from J, the junction kept 5 bases outside the gene matches. Germline V CDR1 and CDR2: ENHRY, SYGVKD. The CDR3 runs 16 residues.

The chain recombines TRBV5-1 with TRBJ1-1; the match to TRBD1 covers 7 bases. V was pared by 2 bases and J by 3 bases, with 4 bases of the junction left unmatched. The CDR3 is 14 residues long. Germline-derived CDR1 and CDR2 are SGHRS and YFSETQ. CDR3: CASSLTRGYTEAFF. CDR3 sequence (DNA): TGCGCCAGCAGCTTAACCAGGGGGTACACTGAAGCTTTCTTT. Drawing the rest from reference TRBV5-1 and TRBJ1-1, the complete variable domain is KAGVTQTPRYLIKTRGQQVTLSCSPISGHRSVSWYQQTPGQGLQFLFEYFSETQRNKGNFPGRFSGRQFSNSRSEMNVSTLELGDSALYLCASSLTRGYTEAFFGQGTRLTVV.

The V gene is TRBV5-4, the J gene TRBJ1-1, with 8 bases matching TRBD1. Germline V gene data show CDR1 as SGHNT and CDR2 as YYREEE (reference sequence). The V and J ends lost 4 bases and 2 bases, in that order; junction bases with no gene match: 4. The CDR3 totals 14 residues. The CDR3: CASSRGQANTEAFF. CDR3 sequence (DNA): TGTGCCAGCAGCCGGGGACAGGCTAACACTGAAGCTTTCTTT.

The rearrangement uses TRBV27 and TRBJ2-7; TRBD2 agrees at 13 bases. V trimming: 4 bases; J trimming: 7 bases; junction bases outside the gene matches: 10. From germline, CDR1 is MNHEY and CDR2 SMNVEV (reference sequence). The CDR3 length is 16 residues. The CDR3 reads CASSSQLAGGPGEQYF. The CDR3, as DNA: TGTGCCAGCAGTTCACAACTAGCGGGGGGGCCGGGGGAGCAGTACTTC.

The genes are TRBV7-6 and TRBJ2-1; D is ambiguous. The CDR3 extends over 16 amino acids. Germline V gives CDR1 SGHVS, CDR2 FNYEAQ. With 1 base removed from V and 0 bases from J, the gap between germline ends came to 10 bases. The chain's CDR3 is CASSLGGSLSYNEQFF. The CDR3 bases are TGTGCCAGCAGCTTAGGAGGTAGCCTCTCCTACAATGAGCAGTTCTTC.

CDR3 loop: CASSSGTSAGNTIYF. The CDR3 bases are TGTGCCAGCAGCTCCGGGACTTCGGCTGGAAACACCATATATTTT. The chain couples TRBV7-9 to TRBJ1-3; tentatively, D is TRBD1 (5 bases). The CDR3 spans 15 residues. V lost 4 bases and J lost 2, with 12 bases in between. CDR1 is SEHNR, CDR2 FQNEAQ, per germline (reference sequence).

The V call is TRBV18, the J call TRBJ2-7; possible D gene TRBD1, 5 bases. Germline V lookup: CDR1 KGHSH, CDR2 LQKENI. V was shortened by 6 bases and J by 1 base, with 13 bases between the two germline ends. The CDR3 covers 14 residues. The DNA of the CDR3 is TGTGCCAGCTCTGTGAAAGGGGCTTCCTACGAGCAGTACTTC. Translated: CASSVKGASYEQYF.

V usage is TRBV5-1 and J usage is TRBJ2-3; 7 nucleotides agree with TRBD1. The CDR3 sequence is 16 residues long. V gave up 2 bases and J gave up 1 base; unmatched junction bases: 7. Germline CDR1 and CDR2: SGHRS and YFSETQ. CDR3 DNA: TGCGCCAGCAGCTTCCCCCGGGACAGTCGCACAGATACGCAGTATTTT. Residues: CASSFPRDSRTDTQYF.

The chain joins TRBV5-4 to TRBJ2-6; tentatively, D is TRBD1 (6 bases). The V end was cut by 4 bases, the J end by 2 bases, with 10 bases between. This CDR3 region has 15 residues. Germline V gene lookup returns CDR1 SGHNT and CDR2 YYREEE (reference sequence). In nucleotides, the CDR3 is TGTGCCAGCAGCATGCAGGGGACTGGGGCCAACGTCCTGACTTTC. Its protein is CASSMQGTGANVLTF.

The chain recombines TRBV19 with TRBJ2-3, with 12 bases lining up with TRBD2. J was trimmed by 6 bases and V by 5 bases; bases with no gene match: 9. Germline V lookup: CDR1 LNHDA, CDR2 SQIVND (reference sequence). The CDR3 consists of 16 residues. CDR3 DNA sequence: TGTGCCAGTAGTCCGAGACTAGCGGGAGCAGGGGATACGCAGTATTTT. This codes for CASSPRLAGAGDTQYF.

The rearrangement uses TRBV6-4 and TRBJ1-2; a weak D match, TRBD1 (5 bases). The CDR3 is 13 amino acids. V was clipped by 4 bases and J by 3 bases, with 9 bases between them. Germline CDR1 MRHNA, CDR2 SNTAGT. The CDR3 DNA sequence: TGTGCCAGCAGTGCGGCAGGGTACTATGGCTACACCTTC. It is translated as CASSAAGYYGYTF.

The CDR3 DNA follows: TGTGCCACCAGATTTACTGGCTCTGGAAACACCATATATTTT. This encodes CATRFTGSGNTIYF. The J gene is TRBJ1-3, the V gene TRBV11-2, with D hard to call. The CDR3 totals 14 residues. The germline V gene has CDR1 SGHAT and CDR2 FQNNGV. Trimming left V 10 bases short and J 0 bases short, with 13 bases between.

The chain has TRBV6-5 and TRBJ1-1; 9 nucleotides align to TRBD1. V was clipped by 5 bases and J by 4 bases; unmatched bases: 8. Germline V CDR1 and CDR2: MNHEY, SVGAGI. CDR3 length: 15 residues. CDR3 loop: CASSPRTGEITEAFF. CDR3 nucleotide sequence: TGTGCCAGCAGTCCCCGGACAGGGGAGATCACTGAAGCTTTCTTT.

CDR3 in amino acids: CSAGGADLPKGYGYTF. CDR3 DNA: TGCAGCGCCGGGGGAGCGGATCTCCCAAAGGGCTATGGCTACACCTTC. The chain combines TRBV29-1 with TRBJ1-2, with D possibly matching TRBD1 (5 bases). Between the trimmed V and J ends, which lost 7 bases and 4 bases, there was a span of 25 bases. This CDR3 spans 16 amino acids. In germline, CDR1 is SQVTM, CDR2 ANQGSEA.

This chain links TRBV12-3 or TRBV12-4 with TRBJ1-1; no reliable D call. Between the trimmed V and J ends, which lost 6 bases and 7 bases, there was a span of 3 bases. This CDR3 is 9 amino acids long. CDR3 sequence: CASSREAFF. In nucleotides, the CDR3 is TGTGCCAGCAGCCGTGAAGCTTTCTTT.

J is TRBJ2-3 and V is TRBV29-1; 8 bases are a match to TRBD1. The CDR3 runs to 14 residues. J gave up 6 bases and V 7 bases, and 12 bases lay outside the gene matches. Germline assignment: CDR1 SQVTM and CDR2 ANQGSEA. This CDR3 reads CSGGAGGLMDTQYF. CDR3 nucleotides: TGCAGCGGGGGGGCAGGGGGCCTCATGGATACGCAGTATTTT.

A single count supports this clone. V usage is TRBV15 and J usage is TRBJ2-7, with TRBD1 matching 7 bases. Germline CDR1 is LNHNV and CDR2 is YYDKDF (reference sequence). V dropped 0 bases and J dropped 2; count of bases not matched to a gene: 4. The CDR3 extends over 15 amino acids. CDR3 in amino acids: CATSRDVGTAYEQYF. The CDR3 region has the DNA TGTGCCACCAGCAGAGATGTGGGGACAGCCTACGAGCAGTACTTC. Filled out from reference TRBV15 and TRBJ2-7, the complete variable domain reads DAMVIQNPRYQVTQFGKPVTLSCSQTLNHNVMYWYQQKSSQAPKLLFHYYDKDFNNEADTPDNFQSRRPNTSFCFLDIRSPGLGDTAMYLCATSRDVGTAYEQYFGPGTRLTVT.

The chain is built from TRBV3-1 (or the pseudogene TRBV3-2) and TRBJ2-2; D is perhaps TRBD2 (6 bases). V was shortened by 3 bases and J by 4 bases, with 12 bases between the two germline ends. The CDR3 runs 15 residues. Germline CDR1 LGHDT, CDR2 YNNKEL (reference sequence). The CDR3: CASSQAGGSTGELFF. The CDR3 DNA reads as TGTGCCAGCAGCCAGGCCGGGGGAAGCACCGGGGAGCTGTTTTTT.